The rows below give T cell receptor beta chains drawn from one sample of a study of identical twins' blood T cells. A single record per CDR3 protein comes from TCRdb applying MiXCR to the 5' RACE reads. The table shows fewer than 450,000 distinct CDR3 sequences, with under 30% occurring only once. The sequenced material came from PBMCs. These receptors all come from a woman between 18 and 50 years old in good health. Both conserved end residues are part of each CDR3. Fields, in order: V gene, D gene, J gene, clone size, CDR3 protein, CDR3 DNA. D genes are given only for firm matches. Only part of the rows carry a size: once, few, many, or a class if the clone is expanded.

V: TRBV19; D: -; J: TRBJ2-1; size: -; CDR3: CATATTYNEQFF; DNA: TGTGCCACCGCGACGACCTACAATGAGCAGTTCTTC
V: TRBV7-9; D: -; J: TRBJ2-7; size: -; CDR3: CASSLQGSPIEQYF; DNA: TGTGCCAGCAGCTTACAGGGTTCCCCTATCGAGCAGTACTTC
V: TRBV6-2/TRBV6-3; D: -; J: TRBJ1-2; size: few; CDR3: CASSLQGSYGYTF; DNA: TGTGCCAGCAGTCTACAGGGAAGTTATGGCTACACCTTC
V: TRBV19; D: TRBD1; J: TRBJ1-2; size: few; CDR3: CASRSQGNYGYTF; DNA: TGTGCCAGTCGCTCACAGGGGAACTATGGCTACACCTTC
V: TRBV11-2; D: TRBD2; J: TRBJ2-7; size: many; CDR3: CASSLRTSGTYEQYF; DNA: TGTGCCAGCAGCTTGCGGACTAGCGGGACTTACGAGCAGTACTTC
V: TRBV28; D: -; J: TRBJ1-5; size: -; CDR3: CASGRRRASNQPQHF; DNA: TGTGCCAGCGGAAGACGGAGGGCCTCCAATCAGCCCCAGCATTTT
V: TRBV9; D: TRBD1; J: TRBJ1-2; size: -; CDR3: CASSERSGGSYGYTF; DNA: TGTGCCAGCAGCGAGCGCTCAGGGGGCTCCTATGGCTACACCTTC
V: TRBV5-4; D: -; J: TRBJ2-6; size: few; CDR3: CASSLPLSSANVLTF; DNA: TGTGCCAGCAGCCTACCTCTGTCAAGCGCCAACGTCCTGACTTTC
V: TRBV2; D: -; J: TRBJ2-5; size: -; CDR3: CASSGSSSEETQYF; DNA: TGTGCCAGCAGTGGCTCTAGTTCGGAAGAGACCCAGTACTTC
V: TRBV2; D: -; J: TRBJ1-1; size: few; CDR3: CASSEVPEAFF; DNA: TGTGCCAGCAGTGAGGTCCCTGAAGCTTTCTTT
V: TRBV30; D: -; J: TRBJ1-2; size: -; CDR3: CAWNGYRVDGYTF; DNA: TGTGCCTGGAACGGATACAGGGTCGATGGCTACACCTTC
V: TRBV5-1; D: -; J: TRBJ2-2; size: few; CDR3: CASSFLDGELFF; DNA: TGCGCCAGCAGCTTCTTAGACGGGGAGCTGTTTTTT
V: TRBV20-1; D: -; J: TRBJ2-1; size: -; CDR3: CSASDPGRGNEQFF; DNA: TGCAGTGCTAGCGACCCTGGCCGGGGCAATGAGCAGTTCTTC
V: TRBV20-1; D: -; J: TRBJ1-1; size: few; CDR3: CSARERRMNTEAFF; DNA: TGCAGTGCTAGGGAAAGGCGTATGAACACTGAAGCTTTCTTT
V: TRBV11-1; D: -; J: TRBJ1-1; size: -; CDR3: CASTNSGTEAFF; DNA: TGTGCCAGCACCAATAGTGGGACAGAAGCTTTCTTT
V: TRBV5-1; D: TRBD1; J: TRBJ2-7; size: -; CDR3: CASSSSRDRGYEQYF; DNA: TGCGCCAGCAGCTCATCCCGGGACAGGGGCTACGAGCAGTACTTC
V: TRBV6-5; D: TRBD1; J: TRBJ2-7; size: -; CDR3: CASSGDSYDQYF; DNA: TGTGCCAGCAGTGGGGACAGCTACGATCAGTACTTC
V: TRBV11-3; D: -; J: TRBJ1-1; size: many; CDR3: CASSLDGMGTEAFF; DNA: TGTGCCAGCAGCTTAGATGGGATGGGCACTGAAGCTTTCTTT
V: TRBV12-3/TRBV12-4; D: TRBD1; J: TRBJ1-4; size: few; CDR3: CASSSDRDLEKLFF; DNA: TGTGCCAGCAGCTCCGACAGGGACCTCGAAAAACTGTTTTTT
V: TRBV5-1; D: TRBD2; J: TRBJ2-1; size: -; CDR3: CASSTWTSGRYNEQFF; DNA: TGCGCCAGCAGCACGTGGACTAGCGGGAGATACAATGAGCAGTTCTTC
V: TRBV6-2/TRBV6-3; D: TRBD1; J: TRBJ2-1; size: medium-sized; CDR3: CASSYSTGYNEQFF; DNA: TGTGCCAGCAGTTACTCGACAGGGTACAATGAGCAGTTCTTC
V: TRBV18; D: TRBD1; J: TRBJ2-3; size: -; CDR3: CASSRIKPGQGTDTQYF; DNA: TGTGCCAGCTCACGAATCAAACCGGGACAGGGGACAGATACGCAGTATTTT
V: TRBV6-1; D: -; J: TRBJ2-1; size: -; CDR3: CASSEWGTEQFF; DNA: TGTGCCAGCAGTGAATGGGGGACGGAGCAGTTCTTC
V: TRBV29-1; D: -; J: TRBJ2-7; size: -; CDR3: CSVDGQSGSYEQYF; DNA: TGCAGCGTAGATGGACAGTCCGGCTCCTACGAGCAGTACTTC
V: TRBV29-1; D: TRBD1; J: TRBJ1-1; size: many; CDR3: CSVDRGSEAFF; DNA: TGCAGCGTTGACAGGGGGTCTGAAGCTTTCTTT
V: TRBV12-3/TRBV12-4; D: TRBD1; J: TRBJ1-1; size: -; CDR3: CASTPTGNEAFF; DNA: TGTGCCAGCACCCCGACAGGGAATGAAGCTTTCTTT
V: TRBV29-1; D: -; J: TRBJ2-7; size: few; CDR3: CSVEVGNEQYF; DNA: TGCAGCGTTGAGGTGGGGAACGAGCAGTACTTC
V: TRBV9; D: TRBD2; J: TRBJ2-7; size: -; CDR3: CASSVTAGEAYEQYF; DNA: TGTGCCAGCAGCGTAACAGCGGGAGAGGCCTACGAGCAGTACTTC
V: TRBV5-1; D: TRBD1; J: TRBJ1-1; size: -; CDR3: CASSLSQGANTEAFF; DNA: TGCGCCAGCAGCTTGAGTCAGGGGGCGAACACTGAAGCTTTCTTT
V: TRBV6-4; D: -; J: TRBJ2-2; size: -; CDR3: CAGSDRNTGEPFF; DNA: TGTGCCGGCAGTGACAGGAACACCGGGGAGCCGTTTTTT